The 11 T cell receptor beta chains below come from one sample, sequenced in a study of tumor-infiltrating lymphocytes in primary liver carcinoma. Unsorted whole blood yielded the blood RNA, and germline DNA was also extracted. TCR beta cDNA was prepared out of roughly 490 ng total RNA by means of a constant-region primer. What produced the TCR beta libraries was three nested multiplex PCR rounds using slightly modified ARM-PCR. The first two PCR rounds used TRBV1-TRBV30 forward primers with a C-beta reverse primer, around 10 cycles each. TCRdb re-derived calls from the multiplex PCR reads in MiXCR, one entry per CDR3 protein. The data contain 330,000 or so distinct CDR3 sequences, less than 70% of them singletons. Specimen: peripheral blood. These receptors were collected from a man aged 40-50 years with primary liver carcinoma and hepatitis B virus infection.

Turning to this clonotype: The conserved phenylalanine or tryptophan is not found at the CDR3 terminus, so this likely reflects a read error. The V call is TRBV6-6, the J call TRBJ2-7; the D is unclear. V gave up 6 bases and J gave up 0 bases, with 9 bases separating them. This CDR3 is built from 13 residues. Germline CDR1 and CDR2: MNHNY and SVGAGI (reference sequence). CDR3 sequence (DNA): TGTGCCAGCAGCGAATATAGCTCCTACGAGCAGTACTTA. Protein sequence: CASSEYSSYEQYL.

At least ten counts were recorded for this clonotype. The V and J genes are TRBV10-1 and TRBJ2-1; 14 bases are a match to TRBD2. Germline CDR1 reads WNHNN; CDR2 reads SYGVQD (reference sequence). The junction had 17 bases not matched to a gene; V was cut back by 3 bases and J by 10 bases. The CDR3 length is 19 residues. CDR3 sequence reads: CASSDTGHRGTSGRKEQFF. CDR3 in DNA: TGCGCCAGCAGTGATACGGGCCATCGTGGGACTAGCGGGAGAAAAGAGCAGTTCTTC.

This clonotype came up a few times. At one boundary the junction diverges from the germline segment, which might be a read error. V gene TRBV11-2 combines with J gene TRBJ1-1; D not certain. Germline-derived CDR1 and CDR2 are SGHAT and FQNNGV. The CDR3 extends over 14 amino acids. The CDR3 DNA sequence: TGTGTCAGCAGTTTAAATGGGCGGAACACTGAAGCTTTCTTT. Its translation: CVSSLNGRNTEAFF. Looking up the rest from reference TRBV11-2 and TRBJ1-1 gives the full variable domain: EAGVAQSPRYKIIEKRQSVAFWCNPISGHATLYWYQQILGQGPKLLIQFQNNGVVDDSQLPKDRFSAERLKGVDSTLKIQPAKLEDSAVYLCVSSLNGRNTEAFFGQGTRLTVV.

There are many counts of this clonotype. The CDR3, as DNA: TGTGCCAGCAGTTTTGCCTTTTCCTACGAGCAGTACTTC. This sequence encodes CASSFAFSYEQYF. V gene TRBV12-3 or TRBV12-4 combines with J gene TRBJ2-7, with D unresolved. The CDR3 runs 13 residues. Deletions cut 3 bases from V and 1 base from J, with 7 bases between.

With regard to this clonotype: One end of the junction is discordant with germline, which a read error may explain. The CDR3 DNA sequence: TGTGCTAGCAGCTCGGACACCGGGACTAGAGTCTGTGAGCAGTTCTTC. This encodes CASSSDTGTRVCEQFF. V gene TRBV11-1 combines with J gene TRBJ2-1, with 8 bases aligning to TRBD2. The CDR3 loop spans 16 amino acids. Germline CDR1 SGHAT, CDR2 FQDESV (reference sequence).

This clonotype has a handful of counts. The V and J genes are TRBV12-3 or TRBV12-4 and TRBJ2-2; D perhaps matches TRBD2 (5 bases). This CDR3 is 15 amino acids long. Between the trimmed V and J ends, which lost 6 bases and 4 bases, there was a span of 15 bases. The CDR3: CASREEGAGTGELFF. The CDR3 region has the DNA TGTGCCAGCAGAGAAGAGGGCGCGGGCACCGGGGAGCTGTTTTTT.

As for this clonotype: Mismatch with germline at one junction end may stem from a read error. The chain joins TRBV4-2 to TRBJ2-7; D not certain. The CDR3 is 15 residues long. CDR1 LGHNA and CDR2 YNFKEQ come from the germline V gene. The CDR3 reads CASSHGRILSYEPYF. Written as DNA, the CDR3 is TGTGCCAGCAGCCATGGTCGGATACTGTCCTACGAGCCGTACTTC.

Of note for this clonotype: This could be a read error, since a much larger clone is one nucleotide away. V usage is TRBV12-3 or TRBV12-4 and J usage is TRBJ1-5; maybe TRBD1 (6 bases). The V and J ends lost 3 bases and 7 bases respectively, with 13 bases between them. This CDR3 has 14 amino acids. The CDR3 loop is CASSFGDTRQPQHF. The CDR3 DNA reads TGTGCCAGCAGTTTTGGGGACACGCGACAGCCCCAGCATTTT.

Details on this clonotype: A much larger clonotype is one base distant, so this may be a read error. In DNA form, the CDR3 reads TGTGCCAGCAGCCAAGAGCTAGCGGGAGGCAATGAGCAGCTCTTC. Amino acids: CASSQELAGGNEQLF. J is TRBJ2-1 and V is TRBV4-2; 11 bases map to TRBD2. Germline V gene sequence: CDR1 LGHNA, CDR2 YNFKEQ. This CDR3 is built from 15 residues.

In the case of this clonotype: A read error may explain this, as a much larger clone is one base away. The V and J genes are TRBV5-6 and TRBJ2-6; TRBD1 matches at 7 bases. The CDR3 has 16 residues. The germline V gene encodes CDR1 SGHDT and CDR2 YYEEEE. CDR3 region: CTSSLTTGTLFNVLTF. DNA of the CDR3: TGTACCAGCAGCCTGACGACAGGGACACTGTTCAACGTCCTGACTTTC.

With respect to this clonotype: The junction shows a germline mismatch at one end, possibly a read error. V gene TRBV6-6 combines with J gene TRBJ1-4; D is unresolved. The CDR3 spans 15 residues. The V gene's germline CDR1 is MNHNY and CDR2 SVGAGI (reference sequence). The CDR3 here is CASSHAGRANEKLFF. CDR3 nucleotide sequence: TGTGCTAGCAGTCACGCCGGGCGGGCTAATGAAAAACTGTTTTTT.